This T cell receptor beta chain is from a study of beta chain features in type 1 diabetes. The CDR3 consists of 18 residues. In germline, CDR1 is SGDLS, CDR2 YYNGEE. Trimming took 0 bases from V and 5 from J, leaving 23 bases between them. Worth noting for this clone: Antigen unknown.

Findings of the study overall: The study found that naive, central memory and Treg TCRB repertoires appeared more similar in patients than in healthy donors.

Reverse transcription of all isolated RNA meant that expressed TCRB transcripts were sequenced. Deep immunoSEQ sequencing covered naive, central memory and regulatory T cell samples. Here immunoSEQ multiplex PCR was the method, and the copy in TCRdb shows in-frame clones only, minus some. The sample has 850,000 to 900,000 clones, roughly a sixth seen once. This sequence joins TRBV9 and TRBJ1-1; perhaps TRBD1 as D (5 bases). Material for sequencing was naive CD4+ T cells from blood. The TCR was taken from a woman aged 18 to 35 in good health. The CDR3 nucleotides read TGTGCCAGCAGCGTAGGAGTAACAGGAGGCGCTTTTAGGACTGAAGCTTTCTTT. Translated: CASSVGVTGGAFRTEAFF.